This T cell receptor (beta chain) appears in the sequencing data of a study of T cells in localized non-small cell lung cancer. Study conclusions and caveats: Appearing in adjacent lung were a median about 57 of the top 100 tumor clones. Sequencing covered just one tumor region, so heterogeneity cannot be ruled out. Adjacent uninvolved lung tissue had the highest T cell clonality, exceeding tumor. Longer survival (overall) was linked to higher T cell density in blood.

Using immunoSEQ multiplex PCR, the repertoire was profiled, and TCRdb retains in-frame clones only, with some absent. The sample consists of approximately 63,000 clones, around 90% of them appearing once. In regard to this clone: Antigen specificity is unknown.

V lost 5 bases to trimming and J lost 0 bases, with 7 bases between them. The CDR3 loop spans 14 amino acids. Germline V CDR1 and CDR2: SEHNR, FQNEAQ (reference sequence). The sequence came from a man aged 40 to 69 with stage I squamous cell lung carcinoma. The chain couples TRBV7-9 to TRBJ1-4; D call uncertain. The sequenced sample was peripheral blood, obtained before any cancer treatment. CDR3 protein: CASSHVATNEKLFF. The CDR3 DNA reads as TGTGCCAGCAGCCACGTTGCAACTAATGAAAAACTGTTTTTT.